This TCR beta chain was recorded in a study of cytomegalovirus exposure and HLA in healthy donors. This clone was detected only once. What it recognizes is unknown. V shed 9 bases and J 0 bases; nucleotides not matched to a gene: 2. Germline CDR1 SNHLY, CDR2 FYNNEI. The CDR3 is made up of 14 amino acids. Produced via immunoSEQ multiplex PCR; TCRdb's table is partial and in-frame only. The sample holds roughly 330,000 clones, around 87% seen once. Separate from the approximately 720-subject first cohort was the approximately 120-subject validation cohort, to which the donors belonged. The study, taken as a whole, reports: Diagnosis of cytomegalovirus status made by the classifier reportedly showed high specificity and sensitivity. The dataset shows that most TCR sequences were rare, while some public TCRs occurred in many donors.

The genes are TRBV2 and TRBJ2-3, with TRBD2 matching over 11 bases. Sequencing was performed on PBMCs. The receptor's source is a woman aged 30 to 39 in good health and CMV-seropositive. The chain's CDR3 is CARGTSGSTDTQYF. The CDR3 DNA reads TGTGCCAGGGGGACTAGCGGAAGCACAGATACGCAGTATTTT.